The 19 T cell receptor beta chains in this list originate from one sample, sequenced in a study of OX40 agonist ivuxolimab in advanced cancers. Library creation used the immunoSEQ multiplex PCR assay. TCRdb took over this immuneACCESS table, retaining in-frame rearrangements with V and J assigned. Such tables are incomplete; in checked studies, under half of the missing clones stem from an unresolved V gene, and the remainder is unexplained. The sample records 65,000 to 80,000 clones, roughly 90% of which are singletons. Clones ranked in the top ten supply approximately 11% of the sample. Sample: CD4+ or CD8+ T cells sorted from blood, taken in a trial of the OX40 agonist ivuxolimab. Receptors originate from an adult with an advanced solid tumor such as melanoma, head and neck, liver or kidney cancer.

The chain uses TRBV6-6 and TRBJ1-1; no reliable D call. The CDR3 length is 15 residues. V was clipped by 0 bases and J by 0 bases, with 8 bases between them. Germline CDR1 is MNHNY and CDR2 is SVGAGI (reference sequence). This CDR3 is CASSYSVGLNTEAFF. As DNA, the CDR3 is TGTGCCAGCAGTTACTCCGTTGGCTTGAACACTGAAGCTTTCTTT.

V is TRBV19 and J is TRBJ2-7; D is perhaps TRBD2 (6 bases). V was shortened by 6 bases and J by 2 bases, with 14 bases between the two germline ends. The CDR3 is 14 amino acids. CDR1 and CDR2 from the germline V gene are LNHDA and SQIVND (reference sequence). The CDR3 nucleotides are TGTGCCAGTAGCCCGGGACTCAAAGCCTACGAGCAGTACTTC. This gives the protein CASSPGLKAYEQYF.

This chain links TRBV6-4 with TRBJ2-2, with 7 bases identical to TRBD1. With V trimmed by 2 bases and J by 0 bases, 9 bases remained unmatched. The germline V gene encodes CDR1 MRHNA and CDR2 SNTAGT. The length of the CDR3 is 18 residues. This chain's CDR3 is CASSDPPDRVTNTGELFF. The DNA of the CDR3 is TGTGCCAGCAGTGACCCCCCCGACAGGGTAACGAACACCGGGGAGCTGTTTTTT.

This chain links TRBV7-3 with TRBJ2-7; 8 bases agree with TRBD2. This CDR3 region has 14 residues. CDR1 is SGHTA and CDR2 is FQGTGA in the germline V gene. After removal of 5 bases from V and 1 base from J, the junction contained 4 bases not matched to a gene. The DNA for the CDR3 is TGTGCCAGCAGCACCGCGGGGGGATCCTACGAGCAGTACTTC. This codes for CASSTAGGSYEQYF.

The CDR3 sequence is CASSLIRGSGNTIYF. The CDR3 nucleotides are TGCGCCAGCAGCCTCATTCGGGGGTCTGGAAACACCATATATTTT. This chain uses TRBV4-1 with TRBJ1-3, with D possibly matching TRBD1 (5 bases). Trimming cost V 4 bases and J 1 base, with 11 bases left between them. Germline lookup yields CDR1 MGHRA and CDR2 YSYEKL. The CDR3 is 15 residues long.

The chain uses TRBV28 and TRBJ2-7; 7 nucleotides line up with TRBD1. After removal of 2 bases from V and 1 base from J, the junction contained 5 bases not matched to a gene. The CDR3 is 15 amino acids. Germline assignment: CDR1 MDHEN and CDR2 SYDVKM. The CDR3 DNA reads as TGTGCCAGCAGTTTAGGAGTGGACAGGTCCTACGAGCAGTACTTC. Protein: CASSLGVDRSYEQYF.

The V call is TRBV27, the J call TRBJ1-5, with D maybe TRBD1 (5 bases). The CDR3 spans 15 residues. The germline V gene encodes CDR1 MNHEY and CDR2 SMNVEV (reference sequence). V shed 6 bases and J shed 2 bases, with 14 bases lying between them. CDR3 in DNA: TGTGCCAGCAGCGACTTAAGAGGGGGCAATCAGCCCCAGCATTTT. The encoded protein is CASSDLRGGNQPQHF.

This chain uses TRBV2 with TRBJ1-2; D is unclear. Trimming stripped 8 bases from V and 3 bases from J, with 10 bases between. The CDR3 sequence is 12 residues long. Looked up from germline, CDR1 is SNHLY and CDR2 is FYNNEI. The CDR3 loop reads CASGDGYYGYTF. The CDR3 bases are TGTGCCAGCGGAGACGGGTACTATGGCTACACCTTC. Based on the CDR3 plus reference TRBV2 and TRBJ1-2, the full variable domain is EPEVTQTPSHQVTQMGQEVILRCVPISNHLYFYWYRQILGQKVEFLVSFYNNEISEKSEIFDDQFSVERPDGSNFTLKIRSTKLEDSAMYFCASGDGYYGYTFGSGTRLTVV.

This clone was recorded only once. The chain recombines TRBV5-1 with TRBJ1-1, with 8 bases matching TRBD1. Germline V lookup: CDR1 SGHRS, CDR2 YFSETQ. This CDR3 region has 15 residues. Trimming cost V 2 bases and J 4 bases; bases outside gene matches: 7. The CDR3 region has the DNA TGCGCCAGCAGCTTTCTGTGGCAGGGGGCCACTGAAGCTTTCTTT. The encoded protein is CASSFLWQGATEAFF.

This rearrangement joins TRBV7-9 to TRBJ2-1; no definite D call. Trimming cost V 1 base and J 4 bases, with 2 bases left between them. This CDR3 comprises 12 residues. Germline CDR1 is SEHNR and CDR2 is FQNEAQ (reference sequence). Here the CDR3 reads CASSLGYNEQFF. DNA for the CDR3: TGTGCCAGCAGCTTAGGATACAATGAGCAGTTCTTC.

The rearrangement joins TRBV12-5 to TRBJ1-1; weak D call: TRBD1 (6 bases). In germline, CDR1 is LGHNT, CDR2 FRNRAP. This CDR3 spans 14 amino acids. The V and J ends lost 2 bases and 4 bases respectively, with 11 bases between them. DNA for the CDR3: TGTGCTAGTGGTTTGTCGACAGGTTTCACTGAAGCTTTCTTT. Residues: CASGLSTGFTEAFF.

This sequence joins TRBV6-1 and TRBJ2-3; D perhaps matches TRBD2 (6 bases). V was clipped by 0 bases and J by 2 bases, with 12 bases between them. CDR3 length: 16 amino acids. Germline V gene data show CDR1 as MNHNS and CDR2 as SASEGT. The CDR3 loop reads CASSEAFAGLTDTQYF. In DNA form, the CDR3 reads TGTGCCAGCAGTGAAGCGTTCGCGGGACTCACAGATACGCAGTATTTT.

The chain couples TRBV6-5 to TRBJ2-7; D is perhaps TRBD1 or TRBD2 (5 bases each). The CDR3 sequence is 16 residues long. Germline V lookup: CDR1 MNHEY, CDR2 SVGAGI. V lost 0 bases and J 1 base, leaving 13 bases between the germline ends. CDR3 amino acids: CASSYSLGETSYEQYF. The CDR3 DNA reads as TGTGCCAGCAGTTACTCGTTGGGGGAGACTTCCTACGAGCAGTACTTC.

This sequence joins TRBV11-3 and TRBJ2-2, with 8 positions matching TRBD1. Trimming took 2 bases from V and 6 from J; bases not matched to a gene: 20. CDR3 length: 20 amino acids. Germline loops: CDR1 SGHNT, CDR2 YENEEA. The CDR3 sequence is CASSLRFGQGTATGAGELFF. The CDR3 DNA sequence: TGTGCCAGCAGCTTACGTTTTGGACAGGGTACGGCCACGGGAGCCGGGGAGCTGTTTTTT.

This clone occurred once. The rearrangement links TRBV9 to TRBJ2-2; 7 nucleotides line up with TRBD1. Losses at the gene ends were 0 bases for V and 0 bases for J; bases not matched to a gene: 14. The CDR3 contains 20 residues. Germline CDR1 reads SGDLS; CDR2 reads YYNGEE. The CDR3 region has the DNA TGTGCCAGCAGCGTAGCTGGGACAGTGCTTAACCCAACGAACACCGGGGAGCTGTTTTTT. Encoded protein: CASSVAGTVLNPTNTGELFF.

V usage is TRBV7-8 and J usage is TRBJ2-1; 12 bases are a match to TRBD2. The V gene's germline CDR1 is SGHVS and CDR2 FQNEAQ. This CDR3 contains 15 residues. With V trimmed by 4 bases and J by 10 bases, 8 bases remained unmatched. CDR3 coding DNA: TGTGCCAGCAGCTCAGGGACTAGCGGGCCCAGCGAGCAGTTCTTC. Translated: CASSSGTSGPSEQFF.

The chain recombines TRBV5-1 with TRBJ2-3; 11 bases agree with TRBD2. J was trimmed by 4 bases and V by 1 base; bases with no gene match: 11. Germline CDR1 SGHRS, CDR2 YFSETQ. CDR3 length: 18 amino acids. The CDR3 coding sequence is TGCGCCAGCAGCTTGACACCGCTAGCGGGGGGCGGGGCAGATACGCAGTATTTT. Residues: CASSLTPLAGGGADTQYF.

This clone was detected only once. The chain recombines TRBV19 with TRBJ2-5, with D perhaps assigned TRBD1 or TRBD2 (5 bases each). The V gene's germline CDR1 is LNHDA and CDR2 SQIVND (reference sequence). The V gene lost 3 bases and the J gene lost 1 base, with 15 bases spanning the gap. The CDR3 length is 16 residues. This chain's CDR3 is CASSISPRDPQETQYF. CDR3 DNA sequence: TGTGCCAGTAGTATTTCGCCCAGGGACCCCCAAGAGACCCAGTACTTC.

CDR3 protein: CASSAPLGSGISGTQYF. The DNA for the CDR3 is TGTGCCAGCAGTGCCCCTCTGGGCTCGGGCATCTCGGGGACCCAGTACTTC. The V gene is TRBV27, the J gene TRBJ2-5; D gene unclear. Germline CDR1 and CDR2: MNHEY and SMNVEV (reference sequence). V was trimmed by 5 bases and J by 7 bases, leaving 26 bases between them. The CDR3 totals 17 residues.